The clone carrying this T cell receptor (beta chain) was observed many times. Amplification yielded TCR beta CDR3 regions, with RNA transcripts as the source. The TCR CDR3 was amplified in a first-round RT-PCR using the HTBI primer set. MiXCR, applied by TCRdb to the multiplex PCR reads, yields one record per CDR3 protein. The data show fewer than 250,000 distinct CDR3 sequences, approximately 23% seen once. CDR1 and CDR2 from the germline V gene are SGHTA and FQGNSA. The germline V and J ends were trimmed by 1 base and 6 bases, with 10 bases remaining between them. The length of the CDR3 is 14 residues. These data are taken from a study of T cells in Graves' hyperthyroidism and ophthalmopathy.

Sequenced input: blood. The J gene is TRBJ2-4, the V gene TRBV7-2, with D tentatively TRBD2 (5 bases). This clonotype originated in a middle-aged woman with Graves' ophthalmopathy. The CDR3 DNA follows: TGTGCCAGCAGCTTAGGAGGGCTAGTAAACATTCAGTACTTC. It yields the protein CASSLGGLVNIQYF.